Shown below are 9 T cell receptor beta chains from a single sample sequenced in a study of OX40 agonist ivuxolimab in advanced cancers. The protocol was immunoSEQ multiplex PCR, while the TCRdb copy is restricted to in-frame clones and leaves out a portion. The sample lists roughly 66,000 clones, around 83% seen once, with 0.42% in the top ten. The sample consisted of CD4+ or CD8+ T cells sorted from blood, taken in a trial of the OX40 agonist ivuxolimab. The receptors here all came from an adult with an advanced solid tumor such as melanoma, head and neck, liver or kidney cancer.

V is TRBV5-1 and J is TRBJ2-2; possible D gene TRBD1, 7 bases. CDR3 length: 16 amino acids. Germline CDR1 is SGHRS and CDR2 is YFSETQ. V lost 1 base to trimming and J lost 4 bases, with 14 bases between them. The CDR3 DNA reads TGCGCCAGCAGCTTGCCAGGGGGGCCTAGCACCGGGGAGCTGTTTTTT. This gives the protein CASSLPGGPSTGELFF.

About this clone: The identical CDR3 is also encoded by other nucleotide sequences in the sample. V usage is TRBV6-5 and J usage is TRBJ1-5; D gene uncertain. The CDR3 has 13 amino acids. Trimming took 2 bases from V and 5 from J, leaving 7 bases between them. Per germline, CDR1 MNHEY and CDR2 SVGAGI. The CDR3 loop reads CASSYSGDQPQHF. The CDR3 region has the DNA TGTGCCAGCAGTTACAGTGGGGATCAGCCCCAGCATTTT.

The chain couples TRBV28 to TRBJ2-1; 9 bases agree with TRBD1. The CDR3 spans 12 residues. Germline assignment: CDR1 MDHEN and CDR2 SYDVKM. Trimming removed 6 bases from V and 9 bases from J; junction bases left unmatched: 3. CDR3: CASRRQGGEQFF. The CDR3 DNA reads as TGTGCCAGCAGGAGACAGGGGGGTGAGCAGTTCTTC.

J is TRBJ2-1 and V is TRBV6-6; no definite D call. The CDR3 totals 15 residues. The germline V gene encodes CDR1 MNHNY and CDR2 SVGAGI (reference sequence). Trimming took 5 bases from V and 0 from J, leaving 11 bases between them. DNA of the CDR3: TGTGCCAGCAGTCCAGGTTATAGCTCCTACAATGAGCAGTTCTTC. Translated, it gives CASSPGYSSYNEQFF.

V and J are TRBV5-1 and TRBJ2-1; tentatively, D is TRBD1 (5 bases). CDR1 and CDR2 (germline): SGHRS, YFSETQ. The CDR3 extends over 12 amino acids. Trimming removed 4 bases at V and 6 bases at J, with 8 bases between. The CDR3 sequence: CASSRQGNEQFF. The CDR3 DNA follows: TGCGCCAGCAGCCGCCAGGGCAATGAGCAGTTCTTC.

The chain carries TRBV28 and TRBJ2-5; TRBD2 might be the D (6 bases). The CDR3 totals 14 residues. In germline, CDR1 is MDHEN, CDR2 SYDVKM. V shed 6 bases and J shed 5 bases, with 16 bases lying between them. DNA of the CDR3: TGTGCCAGCAGGCCCAGCGGCGGAGGGGAGACCCAGTACTTC. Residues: CASRPSGGGETQYF. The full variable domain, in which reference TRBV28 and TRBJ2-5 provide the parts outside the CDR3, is DVKVTQSSRYLVKRTGEKVFLECVQDMDHENMFWYRQDPGLGLRLIYFSYDVKMKEKGDIPEGYSVSREKKERFSLILESASTNQTSMYLCASRPSGGGETQYFGPGTRLLVL.

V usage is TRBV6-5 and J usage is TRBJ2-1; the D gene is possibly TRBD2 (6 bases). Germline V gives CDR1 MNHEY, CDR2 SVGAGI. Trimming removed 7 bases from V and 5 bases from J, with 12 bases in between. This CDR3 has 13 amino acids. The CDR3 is CASTSGPHNEQFF. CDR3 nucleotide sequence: TGTGCCAGCACCAGCGGGCCACACAATGAGCAGTTCTTC.

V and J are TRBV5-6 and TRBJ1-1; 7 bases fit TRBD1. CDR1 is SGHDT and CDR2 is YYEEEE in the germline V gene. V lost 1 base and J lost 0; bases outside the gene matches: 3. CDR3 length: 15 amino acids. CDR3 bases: TGTGCCAGCAGCTTGCCAGGGGGGATGAACACTGAAGCTTTCTTT. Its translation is CASSLPGGMNTEAFF.

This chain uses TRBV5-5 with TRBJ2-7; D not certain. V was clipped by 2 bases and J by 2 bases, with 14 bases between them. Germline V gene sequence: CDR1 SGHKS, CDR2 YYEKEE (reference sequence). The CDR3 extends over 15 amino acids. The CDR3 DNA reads TGTGCCAGCAGCTTACAGCTGACGACAACCTACGAGCAGTACTTC. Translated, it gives CASSLQLTTTYEQYF.